The source of this TCR beta chain is a study of blood T cell repertoires in COVID-19. V dropped 0 bases and J dropped 6; count of bases not matched to a gene: 3. The CDR3 has 14 amino acids. The germline V gene has CDR1 SGHRS and CDR2 YFSETQ. In the study's own analysis: Reference gene primer amplification gave estimated nucleated cell counts. Assay used: immunoSEQ multiplex PCR; TCRdb lists only in-frame clones, some missing. V and J calls and clone size are as listed in that table; D and trimming were resolved from the DNA. The sample carries about half a million clones, about 85% recorded once. This TCR was recovered from a woman aged 55 to 70 who had recovered from COVID-19. The specimen was PBMCs or T cells enriched from blood (not recorded which). The chain has TRBV5-1 and TRBJ2-4, with 7 bases aligning to TRBD1. In nucleotides, the CDR3 is TGCGCCAGCAGCTTGGGGCAGGGGGTAAACATTCAGTACTTC. Protein sequence: CASSLGQGVNIQYF.